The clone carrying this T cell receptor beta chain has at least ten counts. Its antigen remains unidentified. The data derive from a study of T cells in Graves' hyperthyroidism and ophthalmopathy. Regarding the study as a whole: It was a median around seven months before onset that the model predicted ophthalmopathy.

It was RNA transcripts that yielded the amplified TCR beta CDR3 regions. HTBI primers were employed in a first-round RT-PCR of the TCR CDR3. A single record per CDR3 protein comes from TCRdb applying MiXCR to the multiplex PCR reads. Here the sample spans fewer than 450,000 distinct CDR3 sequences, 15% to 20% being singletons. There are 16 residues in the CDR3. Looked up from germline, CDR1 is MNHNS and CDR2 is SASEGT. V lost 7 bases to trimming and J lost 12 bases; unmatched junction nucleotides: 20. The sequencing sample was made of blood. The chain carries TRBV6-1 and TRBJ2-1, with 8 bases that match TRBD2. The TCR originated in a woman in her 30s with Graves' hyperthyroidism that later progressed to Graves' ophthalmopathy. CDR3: CASTKNPGLDGSWQFF. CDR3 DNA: TGTGCCAGCACCAAGAACCCGGGACTAGATGGTAGCTGGCAGTTCTTC.